This T cell receptor beta chain came from a study of OX40 agonist ivuxolimab in advanced cancers. Sequenced by immunoSEQ multiplex PCR; TCRdb stores in-frame clones only, minus some. The sample lists more than 70,000 clones; approximately 83% were seen once. The sequence came from an adult with an advanced solid tumor such as melanoma, head and neck, liver or kidney cancer. The specimen was CD4+ or CD8+ T cells sorted from blood, collected in a trial of the OX40 agonist ivuxolimab.

The CDR3: CASSSTPGQGSEKLFF. For the CDR3, the DNA is TGTGCCAGCAGTTCTACTCCGGGACAGGGAAGTGAAAAACTGTTTTTT. The rearrangement links TRBV2 to TRBJ1-4; 9 bases fit TRBD1. CDR1 and CDR2 from the germline V gene are SNHLY and FYNNEI. The CDR3 has 16 amino acids. V lost 5 bases, J lost 7 bases, and 11 bases stayed unmatched. Drawing the rest from reference TRBV2 and TRBJ1-4, the complete variable domain is EPEVTQTPSHQVTQMGQEVILRCVPISNHLYFYWYRQILGQKVEFLVSFYNNEISEKSEIFDDQFSVERPDGSNFTLKIRSTKLEDSAMYFCASSSTPGQGSEKLFFGSGTQLSVL.